The 32 T cell receptor beta chains presented below share a single source sample, sequenced in a study of beta chain features in type 1 diabetes. Isolated RNA was reverse transcribed in full, so expressed TCRB transcripts were sequenced. Method: immunoSEQ multiplex PCR; TCRdb's copy keeps in-frame clones and lacks some. Of approximately 150,000 clones detected, 10% appear once; the ten largest clones hold 1.3%. The sample was naive CD4+ T cells from blood. These receptors all stem from a man younger than 35 in good health.

The V call is TRBV5-1, the J call TRBJ2-2; 9 bases match TRBD1. Losses at the gene ends were 4 bases for V and 4 bases for J; bases not matched to a gene: 2. The CDR3 spans 14 residues. Germline V gene data show CDR1 as SGHRS and CDR2 as YFSETQ. The CDR3 reads CASSKGQGTGELFF. For the CDR3, the DNA is TGCGCCAGCAGCAAGGGACAGGGCACCGGGGAGCTGTTTTTT.

This rearrangement joins TRBV30 to TRBJ2-3, with 9 bases that match TRBD1. V lost 0 bases, J lost 2 bases, and 0 bases stayed unmatched. This CDR3 is 14 amino acids long. Germline CDR1 GTSNPN, CDR2 SVGIG (reference sequence). DNA for the CDR3: TGTGCCTGGAGTGTACAGGGGGCCACAGATACGCAGTATTTT. This translates into CAWSVQGATDTQYF.

Only a few counts were recorded for this clone. V usage is TRBV18 and J usage is TRBJ2-5; 9 nucleotides match TRBD1. From germline, CDR1 is KGHSH and CDR2 LQKENI. This CDR3 has 15 amino acids. With V trimmed by 3 bases and J by 5 bases, 7 bases remained unmatched. The CDR3 DNA reads as TGTGCCAGCTCACCCGCGACAGGGGGAAAGGAGACCCAGTACTTC. This codes for CASSPATGGKETQYF.

This clone showed up many times. The chain has TRBV15 and TRBJ1-2, with 9 bases lining up with TRBD1. The CDR3 totals 14 residues. Losses at the gene ends were 1 base for V and 7 bases for J; bases not matched to a gene: 4. Germline values: CDR1 LNHNV, CDR2 YYDKDF (reference sequence). CDR3: CATSRGGQGFGYTF. CDR3 nucleotides: TGTGCCACCAGCAGAGGGGGACAGGGCTTTGGCTACACCTTC.

The chain recombines TRBV6-5 with TRBJ1-1; D remains unclear. The CDR3 runs to 14 residues. CDR1 is MNHEY, CDR2 SVGAGI, per germline. The ends were cut back, 2 bases at V and 8 bases at J, with 15 bases in the middle. The CDR3 reads CASSYEGRWAEAFF. The DNA for the CDR3 is TGTGCCAGCAGTTACGAGGGCAGGTGGGCCGAAGCTTTCTTT.

This rearrangement joins TRBV18 to TRBJ2-1; 8 bases map to TRBD1. The CDR3 contains 14 residues. Germline lookup yields CDR1 KGHSH and CDR2 LQKENI. Losses at the gene ends were 5 bases for V and 8 bases for J; bases not matched to a gene: 8. CDR3 in amino acids: CASSSDRAGYEQFF. The DNA for the CDR3 is TGTGCCAGCTCATCGGACAGGGCAGGGTATGAGCAGTTCTTC.

For the CDR3, the DNA is TGTGCCAGCAGTGACCGGGACAGGGGGATTTTTGGTGGCTACACCTTC. This encodes CASSDRDRGIFGGYTF. The chain couples TRBV6-1 to TRBJ1-2; TRBD1 aligns across 11 bases. Germline trimming cut 3 bases from V and 7 bases from J; bases unmatched to any gene: 10. Germline CDR1 is MNHNS and CDR2 is SASEGT. CDR3 length: 16 residues.

This clone was seen more than once but under ten times. The chain employs TRBV5-1 and TRBJ2-7, with D perhaps matching TRBD1 (6 bases). This CDR3 is built from 13 residues. Germline V gives CDR1 SGHRS, CDR2 YFSETQ. V was cut by 4 bases and J by 6 bases, with 14 bases left in between. The CDR3 DNA reads as TGCGCCAGCAGCCTATCTACAGGGTCCGAGCAGTACTTC. This encodes CASSLSTGSEQYF. Using reference TRBV5-1 and TRBJ2-7 for the parts outside the CDR3, the full variable domain is KAGVTQTPRYLIKTRGQQVTLSCSPISGHRSVSWYQQTPGQGLQFLFEYFSETQRNKGNFPGRFSGRQFSNSRSEMNVSTLELGDSALYLCASSLSTGSEQYFGPGTRLTVT.

Only a few counts were recorded for this clone. This chain joins TRBV28 and TRBJ2-4; 9 bases are shared with TRBD1. J was trimmed by 5 bases and V by 9 bases; bases with no gene match: 8. Germline CDR1 MDHEN, CDR2 SYDVKM. The CDR3 spans 14 residues. The DNA of the CDR3 is TGTGCCAGTATAAGTGGACAGGGGCAAAACATTCAGTACTTC. This translates into CASISGQGQNIQYF.

This clone was detected only a few times. The V and J genes are TRBV15 and TRBJ2-5; D is possibly TRBD2 (6 bases). Trimming pared 3 bases from V and 2 bases from J, leaving 10 bases between. CDR1 LNHNV and CDR2 YYDKDF come from the germline V gene (reference sequence). The length of the CDR3 is 14 residues. CDR3 sequence (DNA): TGTGCCACCAGCAGGGGACTTGAGCAAGAGACCCAGTACTTC. Translating gives CATSRGLEQETQYF.

J is TRBJ2-7 and V is TRBV4-1; possibly TRBD1 for D (6 bases). The CDR3 is made up of 14 amino acids. Trimming cost V 0 bases and J 2 bases, with 8 bases left between them. From germline, CDR1 is MGHRA and CDR2 YSYEKL. This CDR3 is CASSQDRTAYEQYF. CDR3 nucleotide sequence: TGCGCCAGCAGCCAAGACCGGACAGCCTACGAGCAGTACTTC.

The chain is built from TRBV30 and TRBJ2-2; 7 bases fit TRBD1. With V trimmed by 4 bases and J by 1 base, 3 bases remained unmatched. CDR1 and CDR2 from the germline V gene are GTSNPN and SVGIG (reference sequence). The CDR3 is 14 residues long. The CDR3 DNA is TGTGCCTGGACTAGGGGGCTGAACACCGGGGAGCTGTTTTTT. This sequence encodes CAWTRGLNTGELFF. Using reference TRBV30 and TRBJ2-2 for the parts outside the CDR3, the full variable domain is SQTIHQWPATLVQPVGSPLSLECTVEGTSNPNLYWYRQAAGRGLQLLFYSVGIGQISSEVPQNLSASRPQDRQFILSSKKLLLSDSGFYLCAWTRGLNTGELFFGEGSRLTVL.

There are many counts of this clone. This chain connects TRBV23-1 to TRBJ2-6; TRBD1 matches 9 bases. TRBV23-1 is identified as an open reading frame with a role that is uncertain. CDR3 length: 18 residues. V gave up 5 bases and J gave up 1 base; unmatched junction bases: 9. CDR3 DNA sequence: TGCGCCAGCAGTTCCCCGGGACAGGGAATTTCTGGGGCCAACGTCCTGACTTTC. Translated, it gives CASSSPGQGISGANVLTF.

This chain joins TRBV11-2 and TRBJ1-2, with D unclear. Per germline, CDR1 SGHAT and CDR2 FQNNGV. The V gene lost 0 bases and the J gene lost 1 base, with 3 bases spanning the gap. CDR3 length equals 13 residues. CDR3 amino acids: CASSLDLNYGYTF. DNA of the CDR3: TGTGCCAGCAGCTTAGATCTTAACTATGGCTACACCTTC.

J is TRBJ2-3 and V is TRBV7-3, with a possible D match to TRBD2 (5 bases). Germline CDR1 reads SGHTA; CDR2 reads FQGTGA. Trimming pared 3 bases from V and 0 bases from J, leaving 16 bases between. The CDR3 runs 17 residues. The CDR3 DNA reads as TGTGCCAGCAGCTTGAACTCGGTAGCGCTAAGCACAGATACGCAGTATTTT. This sequence encodes CASSLNSVALSTDTQYF.

This clone turned up a few times. This sequence joins TRBV5-1 and TRBJ2-1, with a weak D call TRBD2 (6 bases). Per the germline V gene, CDR1 is SGHRS and CDR2 is YFSETQ. V shed 4 bases and J shed 0 bases, with 14 bases lying between them. CDR3 length equals 16 residues. The CDR3 sequence is CASSPGLRSSYNEQFF. In DNA, the CDR3 is TGCGCCAGCAGCCCGGGACTCCGGAGCTCCTACAATGAGCAGTTCTTC. Full variable domain (remainder filled in from reference TRBV5-1 and TRBJ2-1): KAGVTQTPRYLIKTRGQQVTLSCSPISGHRSVSWYQQTPGQGLQFLFEYFSETQRNKGNFPGRFSGRQFSNSRSEMNVSTLELGDSALYLCASSPGLRSSYNEQFFGPGTRLTVL.

V usage is TRBV6-1 and J usage is TRBJ2-5, with TRBD2 identical over 9 bases. The CDR3 is 14 residues long. The germline CDR1 and CDR2 sequences are MNHNS and SASEGT. Trimming at V came to 7 bases and at J to 5 bases, leaving 8 bases not matched to a gene. The CDR3 here is CASIRGGAGETQYF. DNA for the CDR3: TGTGCCAGCATACGCGGGGGGGCCGGGGAGACCCAGTACTTC.

The rearrangement uses TRBV7-2 and TRBJ2-1; 10 bases map to TRBD1. The length of the CDR3 is 15 residues. Germline CDR1 reads SGHTA; CDR2 reads FQGNSA. After removal of 1 base from V and 8 bases from J, the junction contained 5 bases not matched to a gene. CDR3 region: CASSLEGTGAHEQFF. The CDR3, as DNA: TGTGCCAGCAGCTTAGAGGGGACAGGGGCCCATGAGCAGTTCTTC.

The chain uses TRBV19 and TRBJ1-6; no clear D. The CDR3 loop spans 16 amino acids. Between the trimmed V and J ends, which lost 3 bases and 0 bases, there was a span of 9 bases. CDR1 is LNHDA and CDR2 is SQIVND in the germline V gene (reference sequence). CDR3 nucleotides: TGTGCCAGTAGTATCCAGATAAGCTCCTATAATTCACCCCTCCACTTT. Its translation: CASSIQISSYNSPLHF.

This clone was seen a few times. The genes are TRBV4-3 and TRBJ2-3; TRBD2 might be the D (5 bases). The CDR3 covers 15 residues. From germline, CDR1 is LGHNA and CDR2 YSLEER. Deletions cut 1 base from V and 8 bases from J, with 16 bases between. The CDR3 region is CASSQVAAGEGTQYF. CDR3 sequence (DNA): TGCGCCAGCAGCCAAGTCGCGGCCGGGGAAGGTACGCAGTATTTT.

This clone was observed a few times. The chain recombines TRBV11-3 with TRBJ2-1; 9 positions agree with TRBD2. CDR1 and CDR2 from the germline V gene are SGHNT and YENEEA. The CDR3 totals 15 residues. Trimming cost V 5 bases and J 2 bases; bases outside gene matches: 4. The CDR3 sequence: CASSLSSGAYNEQFF. CDR3 bases: TGTGCCAGCAGCCTATCTAGCGGGGCCTACAATGAGCAGTTCTTC.

V usage is TRBV19 and J usage is TRBJ2-2; maybe TRBD1 (6 bases). The CDR3 consists of 14 residues. Trimming left V 3 bases short and J 5 bases short, with 10 bases between. Germline values: CDR1 LNHDA, CDR2 SQIVND (reference sequence). The CDR3 region has the DNA TGTGCCAGTAGTATCAGGGGTAGAACCGGGGAGCTGTTTTTT. Protein product: CASSIRGRTGELFF.

The chain recombines TRBV13 with TRBJ2-3; 10 nucleotides match TRBD2. CDR1 is PRHDT and CDR2 is FYEKMQ in the germline V gene (reference sequence). Unmatched junction bases numbered 6, after V lost 5 bases and J lost 1 base. The CDR3 consists of 16 residues. The CDR3 DNA follows: TGTGCCAGCAGCCCGACCGGGACTAGCGGCACAGATACGCAGTATTTT. Translating it yields CASSPTGTSGTDTQYF.

This clone came up a few times. The chain couples TRBV9 to TRBJ2-3; D uncertain. The V gene lost 0 bases and the J gene lost 0 bases, with 11 bases spanning the gap. The length of the CDR3 is 16 residues. CDR1 and CDR2 (germline): SGDLS, YYNGEE. CDR3 residues: CASSVAGRSSTDTQYF. The CDR3 nucleotides read TGTGCCAGCAGCGTAGCAGGCAGGTCGAGCACAGATACGCAGTATTTT.

This clone has more than one count but fewer than ten. The V gene is TRBV7-2, the J gene TRBJ2-5, with unresolved D. With 1 base removed from V and 4 bases from J, the gap between germline ends came to 16 bases. This CDR3 spans 16 amino acids. Per germline, CDR1 SGHTA and CDR2 FQGNSA. CDR3 sequence reads: CASSLVQSVGGETQYF. DNA of the CDR3: TGTGCCAGCAGCTTAGTTCAGTCCGTTGGTGGAGAGACCCAGTACTTC.

This clone came up a few times. This sequence joins TRBV4-2 and TRBJ2-7; maybe TRBD1 (6 bases). This CDR3 is built from 12 residues. Germline-derived CDR1 and CDR2 are LGHNA and YNFKEQ. The V gene lost 3 bases and the J gene lost 4 bases, with 7 bases spanning the gap. CDR3 in amino acids: CASSQRGYEQYF. The DNA for the CDR3 is TGTGCCAGCAGCCAGAGGGGGTACGAGCAGTACTTC.

The genes are TRBV19 and TRBJ2-7, with D maybe TRBD2 (6 bases). The CDR3 covers 14 residues. Between the trimmed V and J ends, which lost 0 bases and 4 bases, there was a span of 10 bases. CDR1 and CDR2 from the germline V gene are LNHDA and SQIVND (reference sequence). The DNA of the CDR3 is TGTGCCAGTAGTATAGATTCAGGGACTTACGAGCAGTACTTC. Its translation: CASSIDSGTYEQYF.

This clone was found a few times. The V and J genes are TRBV2 and TRBJ1-6, with TRBD1 identical over 9 bases. Trimming took 1 base from V and 10 from J; bases not matched to a gene: 8. Germline V gene lookup returns CDR1 SNHLY and CDR2 FYNNEI. The CDR3 totals 16 residues. DNA of the CDR3: TGTGCCAGCAGTGAAGGGTTTACAGGGGGCAACTCACCCCTCCACTTT. This codes for CASSEGFTGGNSPLHF.

This clone was seen at least ten times. Written as DNA, the CDR3 is TGTGCCAGCAGCCAACGGACAGGGGGTTATTCACCCCTCCACTTT. Amino acid sequence: CASSQRTGGYSPLHF. The V call is TRBV14, the J call TRBJ1-6, with 10 bases aligning to TRBD1. The V and J ends lost 2 bases and 8 bases, in that order; junction bases with no gene match: 3. The CDR3 has 15 amino acids. CDR1 is SGHDN, CDR2 FVKESK, per germline.

Only a few counts were recorded for this clone. This chain uses TRBV9 with TRBJ2-3; D perhaps matches TRBD1 (5 bases). The ends were cut back, 4 bases at V and 5 bases at J, with 14 bases in the middle. This CDR3 comprises 14 residues. The germline gives CDR1 SGDLS, CDR2 YYNGEE. The CDR3 region is CASSPDWGVDTQYF. CDR3 sequence (DNA): TGTGCCAGCAGCCCCGACTGGGGCGTAGATACGCAGTATTTT. Supplemented by reference TRBV9 and TRBJ2-3, the full variable domain reads DSGVTQTPKHLITATGQRVTLRCSPRSGDLSVYWYQQSLDQGLQFLIQYYNGEERAKGNILERFSAQQFPDLHSELNLSSLELGDSALYFCASSPDWGVDTQYFGPGTRLTVL.

This clone was detected a few times. This chain links TRBV10-2 with TRBJ2-2, with 7 bases matching TRBD2. Looked up from germline, CDR1 is WSHSY and CDR2 is SAAADI. The CDR3 loop spans 12 amino acids. With 2 bases clipped from V and 11 bases from J, the junction kept 2 bases outside the gene matches. The CDR3 region has the DNA TGCGCCAGCAGTGAGAGGGAGGGAGAGCTGTTTTTT. Its protein product is CASSEREGELFF.

This clone was seen a few times. The V and J genes are TRBV4-3 and TRBJ2-2; 8 bases align to TRBD2. The CDR3 has 18 amino acids. Trimming took 0 bases from V and 1 from J; bases not matched to a gene: 7. The germline V gene has CDR1 LGHNA and CDR2 YSLEER. The CDR3 loop is CASSQELAEPLNTGELFF. CDR3 sequence (DNA): TGCGCCAGCAGCCAAGAACTAGCGGAACCATTGAACACCGGGGAGCTGTTTTTT.